These T cell receptor beta chains were read from a single sample in a study of blood T cell repertoires in COVID-19. Only in-frame clones appear in the TCRdb table, and some are missing; sequencing was by immunoSEQ multiplex PCR. Of 250,000 to 300,000 clones in the sample, approximately 91% were seen once. Material: peripheral blood. These receptor sequences come from a woman between 25 and 40 years old with COVID-19, enrolled during active disease. The CDR3 runs from the conserved cysteine through the conserved F or W. Size is omitted from some rows. Given values are once, few, many or a class for expanded clones.

size,V,CDR3
.,TRBV5-4,CASSLPAGRSNSPLHF
.,TRBV21-1,CASSSGLGRNNEQFF
.,TRBV5-1,CASSLERERDTQYF
.,TRBV5-4,CASSPDRGSPFGNSPLHF
.,TRBV7-2,CASRLAGPTGELFF
.,TRBV5-4,CASSPTGGRSPDTQYF
few,TRBV29-1,CSVSRTGLNEQFF
.,TRBV29-1,CSDRGNTEAFF
.,TRBV3-1/TRBV3-2,CASSHKEQYF
.,TRBV4-3,CASSQDTANSGNTIYF
.,TRBV7-9,CASSLGGGNPYNEQFF
few,TRBV28,CASSFGTDNQPQHF
.,TRBV6-2/TRBV6-3,CASSPIGTGRTEAFF
.,TRBV15,CATSRGTGGLQVF
once,TRBV5-1,CASSSHLAGVSDTQYF
.,TRBV7-9,CASSPGTGHKYF
.,TRBV28,CASSPPGTGGLGYTF
.,TRBV20-1,CSASLGSPGYTF
.,TRBV4-1,CASSQGLRNTGELFF
.,TRBV13,CASSLGYWTVGNTIYF
.,TRBV7-2,CASSAGTAVYEQYF
few,TRBV5-1,CASSLGQGADTQYF
.,TRBV19,CASSNPSGIVYNEQFF
.,TRBV4-1,CASSQDPLRVTDTEAFF
.,TRBV7-9,CASSLGGQTEAFF
.,TRBV28,CASSGGGVGQPQHF